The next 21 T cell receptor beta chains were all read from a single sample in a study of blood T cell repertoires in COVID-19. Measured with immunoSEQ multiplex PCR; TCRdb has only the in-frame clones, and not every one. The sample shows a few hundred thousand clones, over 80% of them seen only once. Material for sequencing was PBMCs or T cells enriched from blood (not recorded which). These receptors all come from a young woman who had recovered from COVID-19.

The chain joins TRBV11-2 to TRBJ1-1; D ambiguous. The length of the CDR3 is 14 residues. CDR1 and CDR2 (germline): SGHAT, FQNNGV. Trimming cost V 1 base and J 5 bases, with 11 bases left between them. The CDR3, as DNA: TGTGCCAGCAGCTTAGTTGGGTTGAGGACTGAAGCTTTCTTT. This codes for CASSLVGLRTEAFF.

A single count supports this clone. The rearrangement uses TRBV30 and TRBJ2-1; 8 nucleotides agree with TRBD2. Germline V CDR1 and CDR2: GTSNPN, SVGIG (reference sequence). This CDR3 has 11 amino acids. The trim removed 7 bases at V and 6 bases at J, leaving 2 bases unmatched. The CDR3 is CAYSGVNEQFF. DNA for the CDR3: TGTGCCTATAGCGGGGTCAATGAGCAGTTCTTC.

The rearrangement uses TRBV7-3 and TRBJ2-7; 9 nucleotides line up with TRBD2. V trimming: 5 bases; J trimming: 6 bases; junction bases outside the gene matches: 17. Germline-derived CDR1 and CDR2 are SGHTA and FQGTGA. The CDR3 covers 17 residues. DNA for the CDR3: TGTGCCAGCAGCCTTAACCCTCGGGCTAGCGGGATGTTCGAGCAGTACTTC. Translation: CASSLNPRASGMFEQYF.

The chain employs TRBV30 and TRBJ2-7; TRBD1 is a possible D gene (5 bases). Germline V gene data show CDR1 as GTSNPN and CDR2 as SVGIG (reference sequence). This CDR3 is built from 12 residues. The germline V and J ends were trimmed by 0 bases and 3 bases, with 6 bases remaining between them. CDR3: CAWSVQGYEQYF. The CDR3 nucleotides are TGTGCCTGGAGTGTTCAGGGCTACGAGCAGTACTTC.

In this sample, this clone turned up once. The CDR3: CASRGLLNSYEQYF. The CDR3 nucleotides are TGTGCCAGCAGGGGCCTACTGAACTCCTACGAGCAGTACTTC. The gene calls are TRBV2 and TRBJ2-7; unclear D gene. This CDR3 has 14 residues. V was cut by 6 bases and J by 0 bases, with 12 bases left in between. Germline loops: CDR1 SNHLY, CDR2 FYNNEI.

The CDR3: CASSSQQGTDTQYF. The CDR3 nucleotides are TGTGCCAGCAGCTCTCAACAGGGAACAGATACGCAGTATTTT. The V gene is TRBV5-4, the J gene TRBJ2-3; maybe TRBD1 (6 bases). V was cut by 3 bases and J by 3 bases, with 11 bases left in between. The CDR3 length is 14 residues. Germline V gene lookup returns CDR1 SGHNT and CDR2 YYREEE (reference sequence).

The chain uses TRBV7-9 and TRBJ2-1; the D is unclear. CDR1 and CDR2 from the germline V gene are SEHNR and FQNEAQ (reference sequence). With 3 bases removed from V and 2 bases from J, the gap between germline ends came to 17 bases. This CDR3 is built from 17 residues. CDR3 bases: TGTGCCAGCAGCTTCTCGGCGGAGTTTCGTGCCTACAATGAGCAGTTCTTC. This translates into CASSFSAEFRAYNEQFF.

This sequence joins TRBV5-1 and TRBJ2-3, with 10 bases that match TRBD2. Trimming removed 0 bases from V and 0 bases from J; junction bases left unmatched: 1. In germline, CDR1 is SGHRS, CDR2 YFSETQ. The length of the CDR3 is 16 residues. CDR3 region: CASSLVSGRSTDTQYF. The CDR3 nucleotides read TGCGCCAGCAGCTTGGTTAGCGGGAGGAGCACAGATACGCAGTATTTT.

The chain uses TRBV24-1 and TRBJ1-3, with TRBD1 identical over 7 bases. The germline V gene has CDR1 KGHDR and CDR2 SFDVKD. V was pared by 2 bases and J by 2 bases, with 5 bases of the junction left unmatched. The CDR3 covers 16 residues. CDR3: CATSDSRQGAGNTIYF. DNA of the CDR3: TGTGCCACCAGTGATTCCAGACAGGGAGCTGGAAACACCATATATTTT.

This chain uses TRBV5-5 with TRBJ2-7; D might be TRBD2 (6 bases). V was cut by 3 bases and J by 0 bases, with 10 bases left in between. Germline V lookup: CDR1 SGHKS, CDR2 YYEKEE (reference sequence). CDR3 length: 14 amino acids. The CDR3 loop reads CASSWEDNSYEQYF. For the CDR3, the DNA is TGTGCCAGCAGCTGGGAGGACAACTCCTACGAGCAGTACTTC.

CDR3 DNA sequence: TGTGCCAGCAGCGGACCGGGACAGGGCGATACGAAACTGTTTTTT. Translated, it gives CASSGPGQGDTKLFF. The chain employs TRBV7-8 and TRBJ1-4, with 9 nucleotides matching TRBD1. Germline loops: CDR1 SGHVS, CDR2 FQNEAQ. CDR3 length: 15 amino acids. The J segment lost 11 bases and the V segment lost 5 bases, leaving 12 bases of the junction unmatched. Complete variable domain (other parts from reference TRBV7-8 and TRBJ1-4): GAGVSQSPRYKVAKRGQDVALRCDPISGHVSLFWYQQALGQGPEFLTYFQNEAQLDKSGLPSDRFFAERPEGSVSTLKIQRTQQEDSAVYLCASSGPGQGDTKLFFGSGTQLSVL.

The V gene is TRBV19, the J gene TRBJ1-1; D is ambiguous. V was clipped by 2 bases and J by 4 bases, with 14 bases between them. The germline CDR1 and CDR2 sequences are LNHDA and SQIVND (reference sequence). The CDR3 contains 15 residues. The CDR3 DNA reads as TGTGCCAGTAGTATAATCGGAGGGCGCGGCACTGAAGCTTTCTTT. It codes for CASSIIGGRGTEAFF.

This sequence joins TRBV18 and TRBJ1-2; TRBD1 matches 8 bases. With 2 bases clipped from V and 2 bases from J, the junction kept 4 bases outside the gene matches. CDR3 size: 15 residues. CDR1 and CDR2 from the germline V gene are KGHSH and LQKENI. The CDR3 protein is CASSPMDRVNYGYTF. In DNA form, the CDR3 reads TGTGCCAGCTCACCAATGGACAGGGTGAACTATGGCTACACCTTC.

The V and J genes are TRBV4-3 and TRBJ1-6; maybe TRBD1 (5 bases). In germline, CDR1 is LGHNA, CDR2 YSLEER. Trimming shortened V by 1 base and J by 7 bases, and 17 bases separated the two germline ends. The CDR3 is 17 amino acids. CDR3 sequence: CASSQGSTRGDNSPLHF. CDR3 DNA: TGCGCCAGCAGCCAAGGGTCGACGCGGGGGGACAATTCACCCCTCCACTTT.

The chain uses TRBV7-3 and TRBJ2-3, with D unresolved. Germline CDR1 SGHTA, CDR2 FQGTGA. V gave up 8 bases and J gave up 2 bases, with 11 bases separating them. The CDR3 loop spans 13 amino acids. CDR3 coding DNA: TGTGCCAGCGCGCCGGGTAACACAGATACGCAGTATTTT. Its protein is CASAPGNTDTQYF.

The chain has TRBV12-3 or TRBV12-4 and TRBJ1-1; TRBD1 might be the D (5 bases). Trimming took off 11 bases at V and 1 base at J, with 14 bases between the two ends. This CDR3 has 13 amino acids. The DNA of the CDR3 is TGTGCCCTAGCGGGGACGGGGAACACTGAAGCTTTCTTT. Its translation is CALAGTGNTEAFF.

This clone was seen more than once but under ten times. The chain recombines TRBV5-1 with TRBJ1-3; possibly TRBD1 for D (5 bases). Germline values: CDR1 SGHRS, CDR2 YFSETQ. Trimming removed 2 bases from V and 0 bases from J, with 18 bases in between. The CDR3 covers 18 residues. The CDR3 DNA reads TGCGCCAGCAGCTTCGGGGCTTACTCGGGGGACTCTGGAAACACCATATATTTT. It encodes CASSFGAYSGDSGNTIYF.

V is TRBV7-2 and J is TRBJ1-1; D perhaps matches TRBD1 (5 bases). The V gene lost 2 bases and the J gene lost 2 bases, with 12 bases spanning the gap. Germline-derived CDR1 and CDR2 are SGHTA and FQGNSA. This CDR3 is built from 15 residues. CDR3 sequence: CASSLRRRANTEAFF. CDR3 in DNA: TGTGCCAGCAGCTTACGTCGCAGGGCAAACACTGAAGCTTTCTTT.

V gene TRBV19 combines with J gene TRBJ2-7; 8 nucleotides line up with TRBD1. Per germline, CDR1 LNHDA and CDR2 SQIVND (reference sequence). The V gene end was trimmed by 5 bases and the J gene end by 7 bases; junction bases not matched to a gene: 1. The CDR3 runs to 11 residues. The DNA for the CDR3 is TGTGCCAGTAGTGGGGACAGGGAGCAGTACTTC. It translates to CASSGDREQYF.

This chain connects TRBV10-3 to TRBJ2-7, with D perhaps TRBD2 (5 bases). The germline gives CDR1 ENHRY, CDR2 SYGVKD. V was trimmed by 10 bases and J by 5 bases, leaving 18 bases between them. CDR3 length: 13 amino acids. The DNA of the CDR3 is TGTGCCACCGCCAAGGAGGTGGTCCACGAGCAGTACTTC. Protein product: CATAKEVVHEQYF.

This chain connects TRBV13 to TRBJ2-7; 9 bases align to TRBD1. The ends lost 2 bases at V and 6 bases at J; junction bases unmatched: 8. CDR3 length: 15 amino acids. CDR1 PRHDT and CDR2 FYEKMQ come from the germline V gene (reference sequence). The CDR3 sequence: CASSLRPDRGGEQYF. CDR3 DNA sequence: TGTGCCAGCAGCTTAAGGCCGGACAGGGGAGGCGAGCAGTACTTC.